The entry that follows covers one T cell receptor (beta chain) sequence. Template switching with 5'RACE generated the TCR cDNA and added a universal primer site and UMIs. TCRdb re-derived calls from the 5' RACE reads in MiXCR, one entry per CDR3 protein. The data hold under 95,000 distinct CDR3 sequences, with about 7.2% observed a single time. This specimen belongs to a study of T cells after yellow fever vaccination. This material consisted of CD8+ T cells sorted from PBMCs, taken 9 to 10 days after the first yellow fever vaccination. The source is a man younger than 30 who received the YFV17D yellow fever vaccine.

The CDR3 spells CASSVEGLATDTQYF. The CDR3 DNA follows: TGTGCCAGCAGCGTAGAGGGACTAGCGACAGATACGCAGTATTTT. J is TRBJ2-3 and V is TRBV9; 10 nucleotides agree with TRBD2. Germline assignment: CDR1 SGDLS and CDR2 YYNGEE. J gave up 3 bases and V 0 bases, and 1 base lay outside the gene matches. The CDR3 length is 15 residues.